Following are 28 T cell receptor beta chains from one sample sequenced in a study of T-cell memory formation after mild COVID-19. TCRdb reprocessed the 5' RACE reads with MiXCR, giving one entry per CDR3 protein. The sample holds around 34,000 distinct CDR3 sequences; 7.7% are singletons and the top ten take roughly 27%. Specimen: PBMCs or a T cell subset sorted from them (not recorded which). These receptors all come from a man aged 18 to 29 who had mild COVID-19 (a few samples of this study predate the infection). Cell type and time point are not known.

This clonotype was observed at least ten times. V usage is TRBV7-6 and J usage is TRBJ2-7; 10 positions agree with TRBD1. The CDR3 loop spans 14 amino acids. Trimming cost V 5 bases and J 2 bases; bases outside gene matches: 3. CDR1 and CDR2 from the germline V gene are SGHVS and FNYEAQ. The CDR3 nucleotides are TGTGCCAGCAGCCCGGGACAGGGGCCCTACGAGCAGTACTTC. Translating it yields CASSPGQGPYEQYF. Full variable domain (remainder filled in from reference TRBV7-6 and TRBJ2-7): GAGVSQSPRYKVTKRGQDVALRCDPISGHVSLYWYRQALGQGPEFLTYFNYEAQQDKSGLPNDRFSAERPEGSISTLTIQRTEQRDSAMYRCASSPGQGPYEQYFGPGTRLTVT.

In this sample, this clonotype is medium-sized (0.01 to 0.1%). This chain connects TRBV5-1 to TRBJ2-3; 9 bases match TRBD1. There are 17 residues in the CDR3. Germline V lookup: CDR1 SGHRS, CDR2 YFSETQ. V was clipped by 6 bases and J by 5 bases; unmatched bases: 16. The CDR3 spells CASTYGGTGLAGDTQYF. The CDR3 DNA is TGCGCCAGCACCTACGGAGGGACAGGGCTGGCGGGAGATACGCAGTATTTT.

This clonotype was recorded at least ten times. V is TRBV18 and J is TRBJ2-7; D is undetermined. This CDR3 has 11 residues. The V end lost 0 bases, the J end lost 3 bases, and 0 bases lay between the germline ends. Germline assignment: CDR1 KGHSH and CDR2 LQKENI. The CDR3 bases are TGTGCCAGCTCACCACCCTACGAGCAGTACGTC. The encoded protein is CASSPPYEQYV.

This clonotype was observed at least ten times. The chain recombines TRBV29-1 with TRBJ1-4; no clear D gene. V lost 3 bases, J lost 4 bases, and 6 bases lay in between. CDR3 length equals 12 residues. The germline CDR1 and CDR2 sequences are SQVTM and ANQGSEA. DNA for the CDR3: TGCAGCGTTGAGAGGGTTAATGAAAAACTGTTTTTT. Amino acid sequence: CSVERVNEKLFF.

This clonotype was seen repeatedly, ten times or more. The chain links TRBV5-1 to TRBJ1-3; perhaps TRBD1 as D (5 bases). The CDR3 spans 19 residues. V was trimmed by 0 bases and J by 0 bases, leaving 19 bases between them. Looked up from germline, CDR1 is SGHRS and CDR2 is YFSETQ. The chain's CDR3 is CASSLVSPRQGLSGNTIYF. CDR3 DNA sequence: TGCGCCAGCAGCTTGGTTTCCCCGAGGCAGGGACTCTCTGGAAACACCATATATTTT. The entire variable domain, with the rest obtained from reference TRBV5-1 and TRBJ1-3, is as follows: KAGVTQTPRYLIKTRGQQVTLSCSPISGHRSVSWYQQTPGQGLQFLFEYFSETQRNKGNFPGRFSGRQFSNSRSEMNVSTLELGDSALYLCASSLVSPRQGLSGNTIYFGEGSWLTVV.

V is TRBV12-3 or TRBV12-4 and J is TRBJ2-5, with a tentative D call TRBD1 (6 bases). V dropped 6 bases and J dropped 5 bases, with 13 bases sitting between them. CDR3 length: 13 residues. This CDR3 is CASSNTRGETQYF. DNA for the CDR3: TGTGCCAGCAGCAACACTAGGGGGGAGACCCAGTACTTC.

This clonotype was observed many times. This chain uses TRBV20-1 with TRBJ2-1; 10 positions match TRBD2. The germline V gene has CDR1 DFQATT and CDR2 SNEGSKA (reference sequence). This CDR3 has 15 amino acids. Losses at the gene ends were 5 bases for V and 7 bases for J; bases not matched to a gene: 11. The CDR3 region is CSAPKLAGAINEQFF. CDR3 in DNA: TGCAGTGCTCCGAAGCTAGCGGGGGCCATAAATGAGCAGTTCTTC.

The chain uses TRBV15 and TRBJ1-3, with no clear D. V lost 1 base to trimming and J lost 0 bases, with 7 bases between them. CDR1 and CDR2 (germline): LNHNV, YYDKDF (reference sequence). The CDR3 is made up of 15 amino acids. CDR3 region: CATSRVRGSGNTIYF. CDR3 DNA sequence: TGTGCCACCAGCAGAGTCCGGGGCTCTGGAAACACCATATATTTT.

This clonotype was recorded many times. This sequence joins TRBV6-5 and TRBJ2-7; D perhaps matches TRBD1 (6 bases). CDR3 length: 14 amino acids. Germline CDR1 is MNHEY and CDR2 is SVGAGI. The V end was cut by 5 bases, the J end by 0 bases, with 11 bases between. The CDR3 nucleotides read TGTGCCAGCAGTCCGGGACAAGCCTCCTACGAGCAGTACTTC. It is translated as CASSPGQASYEQYF.

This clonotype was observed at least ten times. CDR3 residues: CASGGSSGNTIYF. CDR3 in DNA: TGTGCTAGTGGCGGGAGCTCTGGAAACACCATATATTTT. The V gene is TRBV12-5, the J gene TRBJ1-3; D is undetermined. The ends were cut back, 6 bases at V and 0 bases at J, with 6 bases in the middle. CDR3 size: 13 residues. CDR1 and CDR2 from the germline V gene are LGHNT and FRNRAP.

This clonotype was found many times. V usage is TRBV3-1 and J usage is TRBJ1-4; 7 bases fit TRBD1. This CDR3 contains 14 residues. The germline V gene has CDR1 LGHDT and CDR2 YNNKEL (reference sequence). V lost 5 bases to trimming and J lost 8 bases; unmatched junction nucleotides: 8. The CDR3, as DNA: TGTGCCAGCAGCTTGACAGGGTACTACGAAAAACTGTTTTTT. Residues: CASSLTGYYEKLFF.

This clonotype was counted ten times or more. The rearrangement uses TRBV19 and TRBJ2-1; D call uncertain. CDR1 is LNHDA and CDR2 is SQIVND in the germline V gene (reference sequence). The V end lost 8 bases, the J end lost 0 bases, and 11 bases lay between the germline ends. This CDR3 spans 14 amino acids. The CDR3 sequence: CASAWGRSYNEQFF. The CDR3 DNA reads TGTGCCAGTGCATGGGGTCGCTCCTACAATGAGCAGTTCTTC.

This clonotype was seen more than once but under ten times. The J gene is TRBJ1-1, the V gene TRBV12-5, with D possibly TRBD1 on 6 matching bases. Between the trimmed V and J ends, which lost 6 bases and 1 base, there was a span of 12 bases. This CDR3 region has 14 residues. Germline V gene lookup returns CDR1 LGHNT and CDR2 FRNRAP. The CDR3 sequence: CASGATGRNTEAFF. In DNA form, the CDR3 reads TGTGCTAGTGGCGCGACAGGACGGAACACTGAAGCTTTCTTT.

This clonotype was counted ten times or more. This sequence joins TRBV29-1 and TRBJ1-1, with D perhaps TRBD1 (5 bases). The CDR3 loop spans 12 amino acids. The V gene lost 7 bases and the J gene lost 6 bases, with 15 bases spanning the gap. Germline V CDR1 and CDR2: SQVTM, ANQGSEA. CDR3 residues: CSGILAGSEAFF. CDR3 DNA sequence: TGCAGCGGAATACTGGCAGGGTCTGAAGCTTTCTTT.

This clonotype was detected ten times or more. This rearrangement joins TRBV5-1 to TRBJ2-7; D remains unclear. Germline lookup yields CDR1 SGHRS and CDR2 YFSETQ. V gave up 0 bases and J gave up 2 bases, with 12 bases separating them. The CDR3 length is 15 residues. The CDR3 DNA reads TGCGCCAGCAGCTTGGCCGCGACGAATGCCTACGAGCAGTACTTC. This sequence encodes CASSLAATNAYEQYF.

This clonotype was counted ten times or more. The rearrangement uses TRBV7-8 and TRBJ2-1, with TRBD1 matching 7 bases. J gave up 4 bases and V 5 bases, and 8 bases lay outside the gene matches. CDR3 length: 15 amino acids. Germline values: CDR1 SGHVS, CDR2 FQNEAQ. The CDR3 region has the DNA TGTGCCAGCAGCGGTAGGAGACAGGGATACAATGAGCAGTTCTTC. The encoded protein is CASSGRRQGYNEQFF.

The CDR3 sequence is CASSVTTGDNQPQHF. The CDR3 DNA reads as TGTGCCAGCAGCGTGACTACAGGGGACAATCAGCCCCAGCATTTT. The chain joins TRBV11-2 to TRBJ1-5; 7 bases are shared with TRBD1. Germline loops: CDR1 SGHAT, CDR2 FQNNGV. V shed 5 bases and J 3 bases; nucleotides not matched to a gene: 7. The CDR3 consists of 15 residues. The full variable domain, its missing parts supplied by reference TRBV11-2 and TRBJ1-5, is EAGVAQSPRYKIIEKRQSVAFWCNPISGHATLYWYQQILGQGPKLLIQFQNNGVVDDSQLPKDRFSAERLKGVDSTLKIQPAKLEDSAVYLCASSVTTGDNQPQHFGDGTRLSIL.

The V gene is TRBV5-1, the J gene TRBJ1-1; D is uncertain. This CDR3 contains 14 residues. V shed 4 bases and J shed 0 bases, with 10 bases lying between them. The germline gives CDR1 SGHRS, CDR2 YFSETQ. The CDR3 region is CASSPVTMNTEAFF. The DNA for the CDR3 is TGCGCCAGCAGCCCAGTAACTATGAACACTGAAGCTTTCTTT. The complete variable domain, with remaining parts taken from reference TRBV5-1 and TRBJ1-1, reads KAGVTQTPRYLIKTRGQQVTLSCSPISGHRSVSWYQQTPGQGLQFLFEYFSETQRNKGNFPGRFSGRQFSNSRSEMNVSTLELGDSALYLCASSPVTMNTEAFFGQGTRLTVV.

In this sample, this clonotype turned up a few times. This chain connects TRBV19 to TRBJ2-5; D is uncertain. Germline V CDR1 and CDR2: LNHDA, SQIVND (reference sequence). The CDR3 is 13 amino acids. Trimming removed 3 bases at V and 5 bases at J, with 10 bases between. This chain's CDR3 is CASSIGGIETQYF. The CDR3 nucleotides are TGTGCCAGTAGTATTGGTGGGATTGAGACCCAGTACTTC.

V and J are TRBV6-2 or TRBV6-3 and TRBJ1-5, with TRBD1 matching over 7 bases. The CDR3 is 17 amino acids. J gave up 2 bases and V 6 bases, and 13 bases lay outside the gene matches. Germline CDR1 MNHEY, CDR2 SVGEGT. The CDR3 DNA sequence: TGTGCCAGCAGAACCCGGACAGGACTAAAGGGCAATCAGCCCCAGCATTTT. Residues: CASRTRTGLKGNQPQHF.

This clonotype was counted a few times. CDR3: CASSSSGTGHEKLFF. The CDR3 DNA sequence: TGTGCCAGCAGTAGTTCCGGGACAGGGCATGAAAAACTGTTTTTT. This chain joins TRBV6-5 and TRBJ1-4; TRBD1 agrees at 9 bases. The CDR3 is made up of 15 amino acids. Germline trimming cut 5 bases from V and 6 bases from J; bases unmatched to any gene: 7. Germline V gene sequence: CDR1 MNHEY, CDR2 SVGAGI.

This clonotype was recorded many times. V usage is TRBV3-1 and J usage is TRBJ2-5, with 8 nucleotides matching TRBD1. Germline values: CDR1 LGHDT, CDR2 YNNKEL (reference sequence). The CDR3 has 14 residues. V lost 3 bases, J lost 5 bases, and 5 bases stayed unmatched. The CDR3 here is CASSHDRGRETQYF. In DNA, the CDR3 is TGTGCCAGCAGCCACGACAGGGGTCGGGAGACCCAGTACTTC.

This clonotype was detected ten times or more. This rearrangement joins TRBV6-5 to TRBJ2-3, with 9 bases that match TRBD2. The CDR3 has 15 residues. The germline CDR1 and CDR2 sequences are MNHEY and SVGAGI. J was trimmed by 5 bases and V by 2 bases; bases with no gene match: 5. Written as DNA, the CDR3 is TGTGCCAGCAGTTACATGGCGGGGGGGCTAGATACGCAGTATTTT. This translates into CASSYMAGGLDTQYF.

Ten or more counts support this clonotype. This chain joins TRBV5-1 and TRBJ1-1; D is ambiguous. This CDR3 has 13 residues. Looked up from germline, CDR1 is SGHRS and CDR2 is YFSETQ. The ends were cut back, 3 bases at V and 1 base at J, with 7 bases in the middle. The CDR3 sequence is CASSSDGNTEAFF. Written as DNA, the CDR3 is TGCGCCAGCAGCTCGGACGGGAACACTGAAGCTTTCTTT.

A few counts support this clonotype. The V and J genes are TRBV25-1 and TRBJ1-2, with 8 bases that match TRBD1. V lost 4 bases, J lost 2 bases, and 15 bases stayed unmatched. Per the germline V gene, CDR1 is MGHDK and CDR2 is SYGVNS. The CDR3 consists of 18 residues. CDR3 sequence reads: CASSASQGVRNTNYGYTF. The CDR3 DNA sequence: TGTGCCAGCAGTGCTTCACAGGGGGTGAGGAATACCAACTATGGCTACACCTTC.

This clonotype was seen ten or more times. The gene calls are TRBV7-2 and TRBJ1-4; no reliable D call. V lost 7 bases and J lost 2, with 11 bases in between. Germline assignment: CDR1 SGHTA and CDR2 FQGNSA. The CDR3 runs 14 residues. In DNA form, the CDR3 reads TGTGCCAGCAAATTAGGAGTTACTAATGAAAAACTGTTTTTT. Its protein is CASKLGVTNEKLFF. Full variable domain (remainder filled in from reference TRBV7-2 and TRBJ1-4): GAGVSQSPSNKVTEKGKDVELRCDPISGHTALYWYRQSLGQGLEFLIYFQGNSAPDKSGLPSDRFSAERTGGSVSTLTIQRTQQEDSAVYLCASKLGVTNEKLFFGSGTQLSVL.

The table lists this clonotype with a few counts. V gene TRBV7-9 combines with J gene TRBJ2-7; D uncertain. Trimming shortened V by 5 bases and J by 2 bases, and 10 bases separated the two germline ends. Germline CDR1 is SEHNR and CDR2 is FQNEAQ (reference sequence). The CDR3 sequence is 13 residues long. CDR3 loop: CASSIAGAYEQYV. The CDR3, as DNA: TGTGCCAGCAGCATCGCAGGAGCCTACGAGCAGTACGTC.

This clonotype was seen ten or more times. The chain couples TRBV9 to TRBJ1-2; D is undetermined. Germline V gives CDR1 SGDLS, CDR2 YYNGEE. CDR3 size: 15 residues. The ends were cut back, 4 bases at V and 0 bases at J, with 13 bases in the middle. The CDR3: CASSPPGPTNYGYTF. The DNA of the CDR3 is TGTGCCAGCAGCCCCCCGGGTCCGACTAACTATGGCTACACCTTC.